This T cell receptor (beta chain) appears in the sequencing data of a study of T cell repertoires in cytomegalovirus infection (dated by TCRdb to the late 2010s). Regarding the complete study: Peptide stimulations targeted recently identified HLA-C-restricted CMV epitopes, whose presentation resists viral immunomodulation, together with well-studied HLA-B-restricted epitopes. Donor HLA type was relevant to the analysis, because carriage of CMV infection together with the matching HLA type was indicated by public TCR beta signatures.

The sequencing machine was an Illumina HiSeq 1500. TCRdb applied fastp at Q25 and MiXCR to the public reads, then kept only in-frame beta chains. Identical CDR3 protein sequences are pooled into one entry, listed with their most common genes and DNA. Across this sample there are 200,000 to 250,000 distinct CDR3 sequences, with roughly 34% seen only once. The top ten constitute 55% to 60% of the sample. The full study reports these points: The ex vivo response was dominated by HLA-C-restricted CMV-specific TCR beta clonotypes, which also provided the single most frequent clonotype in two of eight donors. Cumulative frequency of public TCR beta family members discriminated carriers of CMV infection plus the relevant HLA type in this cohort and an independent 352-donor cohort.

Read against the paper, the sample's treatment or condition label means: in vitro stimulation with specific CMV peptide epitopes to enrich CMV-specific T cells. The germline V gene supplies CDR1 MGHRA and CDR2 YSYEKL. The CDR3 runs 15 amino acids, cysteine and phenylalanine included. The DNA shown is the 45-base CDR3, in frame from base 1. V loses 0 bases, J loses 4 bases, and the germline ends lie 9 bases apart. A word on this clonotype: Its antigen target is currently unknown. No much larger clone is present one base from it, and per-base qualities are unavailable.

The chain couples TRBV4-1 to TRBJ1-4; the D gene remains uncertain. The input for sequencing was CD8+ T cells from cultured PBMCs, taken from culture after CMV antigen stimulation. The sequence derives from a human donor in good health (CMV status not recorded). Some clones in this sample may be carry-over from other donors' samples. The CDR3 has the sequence CASSQESQYNEKLFF. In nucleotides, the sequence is TGCGCCAGCAGCCAAGAATCACAGTATAATGAAAAACTGTTTTTT.